This TCR beta chain was sequenced during a study of CD8 T cells in ankylosing spondylitis. Findings and limits, study-wide: Disease-linked clones displayed a CD8+ phenotype and appeared relatively rarely in peripheral blood. Seemingly distinctive of ankylosing spondylitis blood was a TCR beta motif formed by eight highly homologous variants. Earlier authors reported some of these motif variants in reactive arthritis synovial fluid and blood. Significant enrichment of disease-linked clones was reportedly seen in matched ankylosing spondylitis synovial fluid.

This clonotype showed up just a few times. Its target is unknown. Quantitative 5'-RACE was performed with molecular barcodes, and it yielded the TCR beta libraries. TCRdb passed the 5' RACE reads through MiXCR, listing each CDR3 protein once. The sample contains approximately 300,000 distinct CDR3 sequences, around 8% of which appear only once. Sequenced: blood, either unsorted or a sorted T cell fraction (not recorded which). The receptor comes from a male donor with ankylosing spondylitis.

The CDR3 nucleotides are TGTGCCAGCTCAGTCTTCCCCAACACTGAAGCTTTCTTT. Translated, it gives CASSVFPNTEAFF. The V call is TRBV27, the J call TRBJ1-1; D is undetermined. Germline values: CDR1 MNHEY, CDR2 SMNVEV (reference sequence). The germline V and J ends were trimmed by 8 bases and 2 bases, with 12 bases remaining between them. The CDR3 is 13 amino acids.